These 28 T cell receptor beta chains came from one sample sequenced in a study of CD8+CD57+ T cells in acquired aplastic anemia. Genomic DNA provided the template from which TCR beta VDJ and CDR3 profiles were obtained. TCRdb processed the reads anew with MiXCR; each CDR3 protein has one entry. The sample has about 190,000 distinct CDR3 sequences, less than 65% seen once. Sequenced: sorted CD4+, CD8+, or CD8+CD57+ T cells (not recorded which) from PBMCs. These receptors came from a human donor in good health, serving as a control.

The chain uses TRBV20-1 and TRBJ1-1; perhaps TRBD1 as D (6 bases). This CDR3 region has 13 residues. Germline CDR1 and CDR2: DFQATT and SNEGSKA (reference sequence). V lost 5 bases to trimming and J lost 4 bases, with 14 bases between them. CDR3 sequence: CSAVTGTTTEAFF. The CDR3 coding sequence is TGCAGTGCTGTAACAGGGACTACCACTGAAGCTTTCTTT.

V usage is TRBV7-9 and J usage is TRBJ2-3; 7 bases fit TRBD2. CDR1 SEHNR and CDR2 FQNEAQ come from the germline V gene (reference sequence). The V segment lost 5 bases and the J segment 4 bases; nucleotides outside the gene matches: 12. The CDR3 runs to 16 residues. DNA for the CDR3: TGTGCCAGCAGCCAAGAAACGGGGGGTGGCGCAGATACGCAGTATTTT. Translating gives CASSQETGGGADTQYF. The whole variable domain, filled in from reference TRBV7-9 and TRBJ2-3, reads DTGVSQNPRHKITKRGQNVTFRCDPISEHNRLYWYRQTLGQGPEFLTYFQNEAQLEKSRLLSDRFSAERPKGSFSTLEIQRTEQGDSAMYLCASSQETGGGADTQYFGPGTRLTVL.

This sequence joins TRBV12-3 or TRBV12-4 and TRBJ1-3; D unclear. The V gene lost 8 bases and the J gene lost 2 bases, with 13 bases spanning the gap. The CDR3 runs 14 residues. CDR3: CASGNYGAGNTIYF. In DNA form, the CDR3 reads TGTGCCAGCGGGAACTATGGGGCTGGAAACACCATATATTTT.

CDR3 loop: CASSQYSAGAEAFF. The CDR3 DNA reads TGTGCCAGCAGCCAATATTCCGCAGGGGCTGAAGCTTTCTTT. The gene calls are TRBV4-2 and TRBJ1-1; tentative D call: TRBD1 (6 bases). V dropped 2 bases and J dropped 6 bases, with 13 bases sitting between them. The CDR3 is 14 residues long. The germline V gene encodes CDR1 LGHNA and CDR2 YNFKEQ.

V gene TRBV29-1 combines with J gene TRBJ2-7; D perhaps matches TRBD1 (7 bases). The germline V gene encodes CDR1 SQVTM and CDR2 ANQGSEA. V lost 0 bases and J lost 2, with 17 bases in between. The CDR3 covers 16 residues. The DNA of the CDR3 is TGCAGCGTTGAAGATCGCGGCGGGGACAGAACCTACGAGCAGTACTTC. Residues: CSVEDRGGDRTYEQYF.

This clonotype was seen only a few times. The chain combines TRBV19 with TRBJ1-2; tentatively, D is TRBD1 (5 bases). Germline loops: CDR1 LNHDA, CDR2 SQIVND (reference sequence). Trimming stripped 8 bases from V and 7 bases from J, with 20 bases between. This CDR3 contains 14 residues. CDR3 loop: CASAVRQGVSGYTF. The CDR3 nucleotides read TGTGCCAGTGCCGTAAGGCAGGGAGTGAGTGGCTACACCTTC.

This chain links TRBV24-1 with TRBJ2-3; perhaps TRBD2 as D (7 bases). Germline V lookup: CDR1 KGHDR, CDR2 SFDVKD. The CDR3 is 12 amino acids. The V gene lost 5 bases and the J gene lost 8 bases, with 10 bases spanning the gap. CDR3 nucleotide sequence: TGTGCCACCAGTGCGGGGGGCCTTACGCAGTATTTT. The encoded protein is CATSAGGLTQYF.

The chain joins TRBV25-1 to TRBJ1-5; D remains ambiguous. Germline V lookup: CDR1 MGHDK, CDR2 SYGVNS. Trimming left V 1 base short and J 6 bases short, with 10 bases between. The CDR3 loop spans 14 amino acids. The CDR3 nucleotides are TGTGCCAGCAGTGAATTGGGTGGCGGTCAGCCCCAGCATTTT. Its translation: CASSELGGGQPQHF.

The genes are TRBV12-3 or TRBV12-4 and TRBJ2-7; 8 bases map to TRBD2. CDR3 size: 15 residues. Unmatched junction bases numbered 9, after V lost 5 bases and J lost 3 bases. CDR3 bases: TGTGCCAGCAGTGCTGGACTAGCCCCCTACTACGAGCAGTACTTC. It specifies CASSAGLAPYYEQYF.

V gene TRBV5-6 combines with J gene TRBJ2-1; possible D gene TRBD2, 6 bases. The CDR3 length is 13 residues. V lost 2 bases and J 5 bases, leaving 8 bases between the germline ends. Germline lookup yields CDR1 SGHDT and CDR2 YYEEEE. Written as DNA, the CDR3 is TGTGCCAGCAGCTTCGGCGGGGACAATGAGCAGTTCTTC. Residues: CASSFGGDNEQFF.

This clonotype was picked up one time. A read error may account for a junction end that differs from germline. The DNA of the CDR3 is TGTGCCAGCCGACCCGGGATTGGTAGCGATCAGCCCCAGCATTTT. This sequence encodes CASRPGIGSDQPQHF. The chain uses TRBV19 and TRBJ1-5, with D uncertain. Germline CDR1 reads LNHDA; CDR2 reads SQIVND (reference sequence). The CDR3 totals 15 residues.

As for this clonotype: Mismatch with germline at one junction end may stem from a read error. This chain links TRBV7-7 with TRBJ2-5; TRBD1 matches at 10 bases. Looked up from germline, CDR1 is SSHAT and CDR2 is FNYEAQ (reference sequence). The CDR3 consists of 15 residues. The chain's CDR3 is CASSLSGTGASNRYF. CDR3 DNA sequence: TGTGCTAGCAGCTTATCCGGGACAGGGGCTTCCAACCGGTACTTC.

A few counts support this clonotype. V and J are TRBV10-2 and TRBJ1-2, with D possibly matching TRBD1 (5 bases). This CDR3 is 15 amino acids long. Germline CDR1 reads WSHSY; CDR2 reads SAAADI. Trimming pared 2 bases from V and 3 bases from J, leaving 13 bases between. Here the CDR3 reads CASSEGQGVYYGYTF. The CDR3 DNA reads as TGCGCCAGCAGTGAGGGCCAGGGAGTGTACTATGGCTACACCTTC.

In its sample, this clonotype was seen many times. The chain joins TRBV5-8 to TRBJ1-5; D uncertain. Trimming pared 0 bases from V and 5 bases from J, leaving 6 bases between. Germline values: CDR1 SGHTS, CDR2 YDEGEE. The CDR3 runs to 13 residues. Written as DNA, the CDR3 is TGTGCCAGCAGCTTGGGTGGTTATCAGCCCCAGCATTTT. Amino acid sequence: CASSLGGYQPQHF.

The CDR3 DNA is TGTGCCAGCAGCTTAGGGGCTAGCGCTCAGCCCCAGCATTTT. This encodes CASSLGASAQPQHF. V is TRBV5-8 and J is TRBJ1-5; tentative D call: TRBD1 (5 bases). This CDR3 region has 14 residues. V lost 2 bases and J 6 bases, leaving 12 bases between the germline ends. The V gene's germline CDR1 is SGHTS and CDR2 YDEGEE.

This chain links TRBV20-1 with TRBJ2-1; D is possibly TRBD1 (6 bases). Trimming stripped 0 bases from V and 0 bases from J, with 9 bases between. The CDR3 length is 15 residues. The germline V gene encodes CDR1 DFQATT and CDR2 SNEGSKA (reference sequence). For the CDR3, the DNA is TGCAGTGCTAGAGAGGCACAGGGCTCCTACAATGAGCAGTTCTTC. This encodes CSAREAQGSYNEQFF.

As to this clonotype: At one of its ends the junction is not consistent with the germline gene, which may arise from a read error. The chain uses TRBV7-2 and TRBJ2-5; possibly TRBD2 for D (6 bases). The CDR3 runs to 16 residues. Germline loops: CDR1 SGHTA, CDR2 FQGNSA. Written as DNA, the CDR3 is TGCGCCAGCAGCCTACATAGCGGCGTTATTCAAGAGACCCAGTACTTC. Translated, it gives CASSLHSGVIQETQYF.

J is TRBJ2-3 and V is TRBV11-3, with D maybe TRBD1 (5 bases). This CDR3 has 15 amino acids. The V gene lost 4 bases and the J gene lost 0 bases, with 11 bases spanning the gap. CDR1 is SGHNT, CDR2 YENEEA, per germline. CDR3 protein: CASSWTYTSTDTQYF. The DNA for the CDR3 is TGTGCCAGCAGCTGGACATACACTAGCACAGATACGCAGTATTTT.

V usage is TRBV30 and J usage is TRBJ1-6; possibly TRBD1 for D (5 bases). The V end lost 8 bases, the J end lost 3 bases, and 14 bases lay between the germline ends. The CDR3 runs 14 residues. Germline-derived CDR1 and CDR2 are GTSNPN and SVGIG (reference sequence). CDR3 nucleotides: TGTGCCGGGACGGGTCAGCTCTATAATTCACCCCTCCACTTT. Its protein is CAGTGQLYNSPLHF.

The chain couples TRBV4-3 to TRBJ1-1; 12 bases fit TRBD1. The CDR3 consists of 16 residues. Germline-derived CDR1 and CDR2 are LGHNA and YSLEER. The trim removed 1 base at V and 11 bases at J, leaving 11 bases unmatched. CDR3 sequence: CASSQASGTGGMGAFF. The CDR3 DNA follows: TGCGCCAGCAGCCAAGCAAGTGGGACAGGGGGCATGGGGGCTTTCTTT.

The chain has TRBV10-2 and TRBJ1-3; weak D call: TRBD1 (6 bases). Germline V gene lookup returns CDR1 WSHSY and CDR2 SAAADI. This CDR3 has 14 amino acids. The ends were cut back, 7 bases at V and 2 bases at J, with 12 bases in the middle. The CDR3 spells CASNAGTTGNTIYF. The DNA for the CDR3 is TGCGCCAGCAACGCCGGGACAACTGGAAACACCATATATTTT.

The chain recombines TRBV7-3 with TRBJ1-1; a weak D match, TRBD1 (6 bases). The V and J ends lost 0 bases and 1 base respectively, with 9 bases between them. Germline assignment: CDR1 SGHTA and CDR2 FQGTGA. CDR3 size: 15 residues. CDR3 DNA sequence: TGTGCCAGCAGCTTAACCGTGGGGGCGAACACTGAAGCTTTCTTT. Protein: CASSLTVGANTEAFF.

This chain links TRBV25-1 with TRBJ1-4; D is perhaps TRBD1 (5 bases). This CDR3 contains 15 residues. The V gene's germline CDR1 is MGHDK and CDR2 SYGVNS. Trimming stripped 3 bases from V and 0 bases from J, with 8 bases between. The CDR3 DNA sequence: TGTGCCAGCAGTGAGGCGGGGGCAACTAATGAAAAACTGTTTTTT. This codes for CASSEAGATNEKLFF.

This clonotype was found many times. This chain connects TRBV10-3 to TRBJ2-2; D unclear. Germline-derived CDR1 and CDR2 are ENHRY and SYGVKD. V gave up 4 bases and J gave up 0 bases, with 6 bases separating them. This CDR3 comprises 14 residues. This chain's CDR3 is CAISASANTGELFF. DNA for the CDR3: TGTGCCATCAGTGCTTCCGCGAACACCGGGGAGCTGTTTTTT.

The rearrangement links TRBV20-1 to TRBJ2-1, with a weak D call TRBD1 (5 bases). CDR3 length: 13 amino acids. In germline, CDR1 is DFQATT, CDR2 SNEGSKA (reference sequence). The V end was cut by 3 bases, the J end by 5 bases, with 11 bases between. The CDR3 region is CSASRGFDNEQFF. For the CDR3, the DNA is TGCAGTGCTAGTAGGGGATTTGACAATGAGCAGTTCTTC.

The rearrangement joins TRBV2 to TRBJ2-1; tentatively, D is TRBD1 (5 bases). Per germline, CDR1 SNHLY and CDR2 FYNNEI. The CDR3 sequence is 13 residues long. Trimming left V 8 bases short and J 7 bases short, with 15 bases between. CDR3 nucleotides: TGTGCCAGCCGGATAGGGGCTACAAATGAGCAGTTCTTC. This codes for CASRIGATNEQFF.

This clonotype was counted a few times. The chain is built from TRBV6-5 and TRBJ1-5, with 8 positions matching TRBD1. CDR3 length equals 18 residues. After removal of 5 bases from V and 5 bases from J, the junction contained 17 bases not matched to a gene. Germline assignment: CDR1 MNHEY and CDR2 SVGAGI. The CDR3 spells CASSPRQGRNYADQPQHF. CDR3 in DNA: TGTGCCAGCAGTCCCCGACAGGGGCGTAATTATGCGGATCAGCCCCAGCATTTT.

Ten or more counts support this clonotype. This rearrangement joins TRBV20-1 to TRBJ1-6; 7 bases match TRBD1. This CDR3 is built from 13 residues. Germline CDR1 and CDR2: DFQATT and SNEGSKA (reference sequence). Trimming took 5 bases from V and 8 from J; bases not matched to a gene: 6. The CDR3 DNA sequence: TGCAGTGCTTTCGATACAGGGGATTCACCCCTCCACTTT. This sequence encodes CSAFDTGDSPLHF.